Each of the 22 T cell receptor beta chains below was sequenced from the same sample in a study of response to subunit inactivated influenza vaccine. Each CDR3 protein is one row after TCRdb ran MiXCR on the RT-PCR reads. This table holds around 520,000 distinct CDR3 sequences, about 25% found once. The starting material was CD4+ T cells sorted from PBMCs, obtained 5 days after vaccination. These receptors were collected from a man between 45 and 60 years old who received an inactivated influenza vaccine.

The chain joins TRBV5-6 to TRBJ2-7; possibly TRBD2 for D (6 bases). Germline V gene lookup returns CDR1 SGHDT and CDR2 YYEEEE. Trimming left V 7 bases short and J 9 bases short, with 23 bases between. This CDR3 is built from 14 residues. The CDR3 sequence: CASRLTGAGSGQYF. In DNA, the CDR3 is TGTGCCAGCCGGTTAACGGGAGCTGGAAGTGGGCAGTACTTC.

The chain carries TRBV4-2 and TRBJ2-7; D may be TRBD1 (6 bases). Trimming left V 6 bases short and J 6 bases short, with 15 bases between. Germline V gene lookup returns CDR1 LGHNA and CDR2 YNFKEQ. The CDR3 sequence is 13 residues long. The CDR3 DNA sequence: TGTGCCAGCAGGCCAGACAGGCTCAGCGAGCAGTACTTC. Translated: CASRPDRLSEQYF.

This clonotype was recorded a few times. The rearrangement uses TRBV6-1 and TRBJ2-2; a weak D match, TRBD1 (6 bases). Trimming left V 6 bases short and J 4 bases short, with 15 bases between. This CDR3 has 15 residues. Germline V lookup: CDR1 MNHNS, CDR2 SASEGT. CDR3 nucleotide sequence: TGTGCCAGCAGGCCCCCGAAAGGGGGCACCGGGGAGCTGTTTTTT. Translated, it gives CASRPPKGGTGELFF.

This chain links TRBV9 with TRBJ2-7; no clear D gene. The germline V gene has CDR1 SGDLS and CDR2 YYNGEE. V lost 0 bases to trimming and J lost 5 bases, with 9 bases between them. The CDR3 extends over 13 amino acids. The CDR3 sequence: CASSVGLLDEQYF. As DNA, the CDR3 is TGTGCCAGCAGCGTAGGTTTGTTGGACGAGCAGTACTTC.

The chain combines TRBV7-9 with TRBJ1-4, with TRBD1 matching over 9 bases. Per germline, CDR1 SEHNR and CDR2 FQNEAQ (reference sequence). The CDR3 is made up of 14 amino acids. Unmatched junction bases numbered 3, after V lost 4 bases and J lost 6 bases. The CDR3 is CASSWDRADEKLFF. In DNA, the CDR3 is TGTGCCAGCAGCTGGGACAGGGCGGATGAAAAACTGTTTTTT.

This clonotype was found a few times. The V and J genes are TRBV18 and TRBJ2-1, with D perhaps TRBD1 (6 bases). The V gene lost 3 bases and the J gene lost 9 bases, with 15 bases spanning the gap. Germline loops: CDR1 KGHSH, CDR2 LQKENI. This CDR3 region has 14 residues. The CDR3 nucleotides are TGTGCCAGCTCACCCTCCAGGACAGTTATTGAGCAGTTCTTC. Its protein product is CASSPSRTVIEQFF.

This clonotype was observed a few times. The chain employs TRBV10-3 and TRBJ2-5, with 9 nucleotides matching TRBD2. Germline V lookup: CDR1 ENHRY, CDR2 SYGVKD. The CDR3 sequence is 15 residues long. Losses at the gene ends were 10 bases for V and 4 bases for J; bases not matched to a gene: 13. The CDR3 spells CATTPSGTGRETQYF. Here the CDR3 DNA reads TGTGCCACCACCCCTAGCGGGACCGGCAGAGAGACCCAGTACTTC.

The chain has TRBV6-2 or TRBV6-3 and TRBJ2-7, with D unresolved. V dropped 6 bases and J dropped 3 bases, with 6 bases sitting between them. The length of the CDR3 is 11 residues. Germline values: CDR1 MNHEY, CDR2 SVGEGT. Here the CDR3 DNA reads TGTGCCAGCAGGGGATTCTACGAGCAGTACTTC. It is translated as CASRGFYEQYF.

The chain couples TRBV7-9 to TRBJ2-5; TRBD2 matches 8 bases. The CDR3 runs 14 residues. The J segment lost 1 base and the V segment lost 5 bases, leaving 3 bases of the junction unmatched. Germline-derived CDR1 and CDR2 are SEHNR and FQNEAQ (reference sequence). The CDR3 loop is CASSRGGVQETQYF. The CDR3 DNA follows: TGTGCCAGCAGCCGGGGGGGAGTCCAAGAGACCCAGTACTTC.

J is TRBJ2-3 and V is TRBV10-3; D not resolved. Looked up from germline, CDR1 is ENHRY and CDR2 is SYGVKD. CDR3 length: 14 residues. With 2 bases removed from V and 0 bases from J, the gap between germline ends came to 6 bases. The CDR3 DNA reads TGTGCCATCAGTGAGGCAGCTAGCACAGATACGCAGTATTTT. The encoded protein is CAISEAASTDTQYF.

There are a few counts of this clonotype. V and J are TRBV12-3 or TRBV12-4 and TRBJ2-5; D gene ambiguous. CDR3 length equals 12 residues. V lost 2 bases and J lost 7, with 8 bases in between. CDR3 sequence: CASSLWVATQYF. The CDR3 DNA reads as TGTGCCAGCAGTTTATGGGTGGCGACCCAGTACTTC.

This clonotype has more than one count but fewer than ten. The chain combines TRBV27 with TRBJ2-3; TRBD2 agrees at 7 bases. Germline trimming cut 0 bases from V and 1 base from J; bases unmatched to any gene: 7. This CDR3 has 17 amino acids. Germline CDR1 MNHEY, CDR2 SMNVEV (reference sequence). CDR3 in amino acids: CASSLSWRERGTDTQYF. CDR3 sequence (DNA): TGTGCCAGCAGTTTATCGTGGCGGGAGAGGGGCACAGATACGCAGTATTTT.

The V call is TRBV20-1, the J call TRBJ1-4; D ambiguous. The CDR3 runs 13 residues. The V end lost 6 bases, the J end lost 0 bases, and 8 bases lay between the germline ends. Germline-derived CDR1 and CDR2 are DFQATT and SNEGSKA (reference sequence). The CDR3 region is CSAKLATNEKLFF. CDR3 DNA sequence: TGCAGTGCGAAACTGGCAACTAATGAAAAACTGTTTTTT.

The chain joins TRBV6-2 or TRBV6-3 to TRBJ1-1; D remains unclear. The V and J ends lost 0 bases and 4 bases respectively, with 6 bases between them. The CDR3 contains 13 residues. CDR1 and CDR2 (germline): MNHEY, SVGEGT. CDR3 protein: CASSYSYPTEAFF. DNA for the CDR3: TGTGCCAGCAGTTACTCGTACCCCACTGAAGCTTTCTTT.

This clonotype occurred a few times. V and J are TRBV6-2 or TRBV6-3 and TRBJ2-7; no definite D call. Deletions cut 5 bases from V and 0 bases from J, with 5 bases between. This CDR3 region has 12 residues. Germline V gene sequence: CDR1 MNHEY, CDR2 SVGEGT. Here the CDR3 reads CASSPPSYEQYF. CDR3 sequence (DNA): TGTGCCAGCAGTCCGCCCTCCTACGAGCAGTACTTC.

This clonotype was counted only a few times. The genes are TRBV6-2 or TRBV6-3 and TRBJ2-7; possible D gene TRBD1, 5 bases. V gave up 2 bases and J gave up 3 bases, with 14 bases separating them. The CDR3 sequence is 15 residues long. CDR1 is MNHEY and CDR2 is SVGEGT in the germline V gene. The CDR3: CASSYRGASNYEQYF. The DNA of the CDR3 is TGTGCCAGCAGTTACCGTGGGGCCTCAAACTACGAGCAGTACTTC.

This rearrangement joins TRBV12-3 or TRBV12-4 to TRBJ2-7, with 11 bases lining up with TRBD1. This CDR3 has 15 residues. The V segment lost 5 bases and the J segment 6 bases; nucleotides outside the gene matches: 9. The CDR3 DNA is TGTGCCAGCAGTCGGACAGGGGGCATAAGGGTCGAGCAGTACTTC. Protein product: CASSRTGGIRVEQYF.

This clonotype has at least ten counts. Its ends do not fully match the called genes, so a read error is possible. The chain links TRBV29-1 to TRBJ2-5; TRBD2 might be the D (5 bases). The CDR3 has 11 residues. Germline V gives CDR1 SQVTM, CDR2 ANQGSEA. CDR3: CSVEASETQYF. The CDR3 nucleotides are TGCAGCGTCGAAGCTAGCGAGACCCAGTACTTC.

This clonotype has more than one count but fewer than ten. The V and J genes are TRBV5-1 and TRBJ2-1; TRBD1 is a possible D gene (6 bases). The germline V gene encodes CDR1 SGHRS and CDR2 YFSETQ. V lost 4 bases and J 7 bases, leaving 12 bases between the germline ends. CDR3 length: 13 amino acids. Written as DNA, the CDR3 is TGCGCCAGCAGCCTGGGACACGCAAATGAGCAGTTCTTC. Amino acid sequence: CASSLGHANEQFF.

This clonotype was detected a few times. V is TRBV7-9 and J is TRBJ2-3; TRBD2 matches at 8 bases. The junction had 5 bases not matched to a gene; V was cut back by 5 bases and J by 7 bases. The V gene's germline CDR1 is SEHNR and CDR2 FQNEAQ (reference sequence). The CDR3 is 13 amino acids. DNA for the CDR3: TGTGCCAGCAGCGCCGGGGGGGTGAATACGCAGTATTTT. It yields the protein CASSAGGVNTQYF.

J is TRBJ1-6 and V is TRBV10-3; a weak D match, TRBD1 (6 bases). CDR1 and CDR2 from the germline V gene are ENHRY and SYGVKD. Trimming removed 3 bases at V and 9 bases at J, with 12 bases between. The CDR3 has 14 amino acids. CDR3 bases: TGTGCCATCAGTGACTTGGGACAATCTTCACCCCTCCACTTT. As protein: CAISDLGQSSPLHF.

V is TRBV12-3 or TRBV12-4 and J is TRBJ1-4, with D possibly being TRBD1 (6 bases). The CDR3 covers 12 residues. The ends were cut back, 5 bases at V and 8 bases at J, with 9 bases in the middle. The CDR3 spells CASSLRGEKLFF. As DNA, the CDR3 is TGTGCCAGCAGTCTAAGGGGGGAAAAACTGTTTTTT.